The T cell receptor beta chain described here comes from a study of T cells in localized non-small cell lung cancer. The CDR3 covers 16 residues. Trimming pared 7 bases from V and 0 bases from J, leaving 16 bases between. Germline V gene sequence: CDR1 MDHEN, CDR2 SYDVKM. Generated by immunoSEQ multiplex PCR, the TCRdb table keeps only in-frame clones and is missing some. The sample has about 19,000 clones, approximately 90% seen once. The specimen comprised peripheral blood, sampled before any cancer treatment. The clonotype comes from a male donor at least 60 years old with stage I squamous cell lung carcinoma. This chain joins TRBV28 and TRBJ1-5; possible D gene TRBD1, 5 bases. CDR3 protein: CASTALMTVSNQPQHF. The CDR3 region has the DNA TGTGCCAGCACCGCTCTAATGACAGTTAGCAATCAGCCCCAGCATTTT.